Presented here are 16 T cell receptor beta chains from one specimen sequenced in a study of CD8 T cells in Susac syndrome. RNA amounts of about 0.5 to 1 ug underwent reverse transcription with random hexamers. One entry per CDR3 protein, called by TCRdb with MiXCR from the immunoSEQ multiplex PCR reads. The sample includes about 180,000 distinct CDR3 sequences, 90% to 95% of them seen just once. Sequencing was carried out using CD4+ T cells from PBMCs. These receptors were taken from a human donor with Susac syndrome.

This chain uses TRBV7-9 with TRBJ2-3; 15 bases match TRBD2. The germline V gene has CDR1 SEHNR and CDR2 FQNEAQ (reference sequence). The V segment lost 4 bases and the J segment 5 bases; nucleotides outside the gene matches: 4. The CDR3 has 16 amino acids. CDR3 sequence (DNA): TGTGCCAGCAGCTCTCCGGGACTAGCGGGGGGAGATACGCAGTATTTT. Translating gives CASSSPGLAGGDTQYF.

The gene calls are TRBV10-3 and TRBJ1-5; D remains unclear. Germline CDR1 reads ENHRY; CDR2 reads SYGVKD. The CDR3 is made up of 13 amino acids. Trimming removed 0 bases from V and 8 bases from J, with 8 bases in between. CDR3 loop: CAISESDFKPQHF. The CDR3 nucleotides read TGTGCCATCAGTGAGTCAGATTTTAAGCCCCAGCATTTT.

The chain couples TRBV6-6 to TRBJ2-5; TRBD2 aligns across 7 bases. Germline V gene lookup returns CDR1 MNHNY and CDR2 SVGAGI (reference sequence). V shed 6 bases, J shed 2 bases, and the junction held 9 bases outside the gene matches. The CDR3 length is 15 residues. CDR3 loop: CASREGGGRQETQYF. In DNA form, the CDR3 reads TGTGCCAGCAGAGAAGGCGGGGGACGACAAGAGACCCAGTACTTC.

This chain joins TRBV2 and TRBJ1-6, with D hard to call. Trimming shortened V by 8 bases and J by 9 bases, and 17 bases separated the two germline ends. Germline loops: CDR1 SNHLY, CDR2 FYNNEI. This CDR3 is 14 amino acids long. CDR3 loop: CASGLEGHSSPLHF. The CDR3 DNA reads TGTGCCAGCGGACTCGAGGGTCATTCTTCACCCCTCCACTTT.

This chain connects TRBV7-9 to TRBJ2-7; D remains unclear. Trimming stripped 1 base from V and 1 base from J, with 11 bases between. Germline loops: CDR1 SEHNR, CDR2 FQNEAQ (reference sequence). The CDR3 loop spans 15 amino acids. CDR3 nucleotide sequence: TGTGCCAGCAGCTTAGAATTAGGGCAGTCCTACGAGCAGTACTTC. It encodes CASSLELGQSYEQYF.

This chain links TRBV19 with TRBJ2-7, with no clear D. The V gene lost 6 bases and the J gene lost 6 bases, with 18 bases spanning the gap. Per the germline V gene, CDR1 is LNHDA and CDR2 is SQIVND (reference sequence). The CDR3 sequence is 14 residues long. In nucleotides, the CDR3 is TGTGCCAGTAGAGACTCCCCACAAGGCACCGAGCAGTACTTC. Translated, it gives CASRDSPQGTEQYF.

There are a few counts of this clonotype. J is TRBJ1-2 and V is TRBV5-4; D is ambiguous. V lost 0 bases to trimming and J lost 4 bases, with 7 bases between them. The CDR3 consists of 13 residues. The germline CDR1 and CDR2 sequences are SGHNT and YYREEE (reference sequence). The CDR3 reads CASSLGAVYGYTF. The CDR3 nucleotides read TGTGCCAGCAGCTTGGGGGCCGTCTATGGCTACACCTTC.

In its sample, this clonotype was seen once. This chain uses TRBV13 with TRBJ1-2, with 9 bases matching TRBD1. V lost 5 bases, J lost 8 bases, and 6 bases stayed unmatched. The CDR3 runs to 13 residues. Germline V CDR1 and CDR2: PRHDT, FYEKMQ (reference sequence). CDR3 bases: TGTGCCAGCAGCCCAGGGACAGGGTTGGGCTACACCTTC. It yields the protein CASSPGTGLGYTF. Combining the CDR3 with reference TRBV13 and TRBJ1-2 gives the whole variable domain AAGVIQSPRHLIKEKRETATLKCYPIPRHDTVYWYQQGPGQDPQFLISFYEKMQSDKGSIPDRFSAQQFSDYHSELNMSSLELGDSALYFCASSPGTGLGYTFGSGTRLTVV.

This sequence joins TRBV5-1 and TRBJ2-5; no reliable D call. The germline gives CDR1 SGHRS, CDR2 YFSETQ. Trimming removed 1 base from V and 2 bases from J, with 9 bases in between. The CDR3 covers 14 residues. The CDR3 reads CASSLQNMQETQYF. The CDR3 region has the DNA TGCGCCAGCAGCTTGCAGAACATGCAAGAGACCCAGTACTTC. Drawing the rest from reference TRBV5-1 and TRBJ2-5, the complete variable domain is KAGVTQTPRYLIKTRGQQVTLSCSPISGHRSVSWYQQTPGQGLQFLFEYFSETQRNKGNFPGRFSGRQFSNSRSEMNVSTLELGDSALYLCASSLQNMQETQYFGPGTRLLVL.

This sequence joins TRBV5-1 and TRBJ2-7, with D unresolved. Between the trimmed V and J ends, which lost 0 bases and 3 bases, there was a span of 10 bases. This CDR3 comprises 14 residues. Germline V gene lookup returns CDR1 SGHRS and CDR2 YFSETQ. The CDR3 coding sequence is TGCGCCAGCAGCTTGGTTGGGGTGGACTACGAGCAGTACTTC. Protein product: CASSLVGVDYEQYF.

CDR3 nucleotide sequence: TGCAGTGCCCCAGGACTAACGCTCCTCGATGAGCAGTTCTTC. Its protein is CSAPGLTLLDEQFF. The rearrangement joins TRBV20-1 to TRBJ2-1, with D tentatively TRBD2 (6 bases). The V end was cut by 6 bases, the J end by 8 bases, with 20 bases between. The germline CDR1 and CDR2 sequences are DFQATT and SNEGSKA (reference sequence). The CDR3 runs to 14 residues.

This rearrangement joins TRBV12-3 or TRBV12-4 to TRBJ2-4; 8 bases fit TRBD2. The CDR3 runs 15 residues. V gave up 3 bases and J gave up 0 bases; unmatched junction bases: 1. CDR3 residues: CASSFGGVAKNIQYF. The CDR3 region has the DNA TGTGCCAGCAGTTTCGGGGGGGTAGCCAAAAACATTCAGTACTTC.

The V gene is TRBV29-1, the J gene TRBJ2-1, with 7 nucleotides matching TRBD1. Germline values: CDR1 SQVTM, CDR2 ANQGSEA. J lost 8 bases, V lost 5 bases, and 9 bases had no gene match. The CDR3 totals 13 residues. The CDR3 is CSVSRATGDEQFF. The CDR3, as DNA: TGCAGCGTTAGCAGGGCCACAGGGGATGAGCAGTTCTTC.

This clonotype showed up just once. V and J are TRBV12-5 and TRBJ2-1; possibly TRBD2 for D (5 bases). This CDR3 is 15 amino acids long. Per the germline V gene, CDR1 is LGHNT and CDR2 is FRNRAP. V was clipped by 6 bases and J by 6 bases, with 18 bases between them. CDR3 loop: CASGRRLEEGNEQFF. In DNA form, the CDR3 reads TGTGCTAGTGGCCGCCGTCTGGAGGAAGGCAATGAGCAGTTCTTC.

This chain uses TRBV29-1 with TRBJ2-1; TRBD1 aligns across 8 bases. The CDR3 totals 20 residues. The V gene's germline CDR1 is SQVTM and CDR2 ANQGSEA. With 1 base clipped from V and 0 bases from J, the junction kept 17 bases outside the gene matches. The CDR3 is CSVEGERTGSARSSYNEQFF. The CDR3 DNA reads TGCAGCGTTGAAGGAGAGAGGACAGGGTCGGCCCGTAGCTCCTACAATGAGCAGTTCTTC.

The V gene is TRBV7-9, the J gene TRBJ1-2; D remains unclear. This CDR3 comprises 14 residues. From germline, CDR1 is SEHNR and CDR2 FQNEAQ (reference sequence). Trimming removed 1 base from V and 2 bases from J, with 8 bases in between. The CDR3 DNA reads TGTGCCAGCAGCTTAGAGGGAGCCAACTATGGCTACACCTTC. This encodes CASSLEGANYGYTF.